The next 15 T cell receptor beta chains were all read from a single sample in a study of siplizumab effects on memory and regulatory T cells. Sequencing used immunoSEQ multiplex PCR; TCRdb keeps in-frame clones, though not all of them. Of roughly 93,000 clones listed, 85% to 95% are singletons. Sequencing was done on a sample of non-Treg CD4+ T cells sorted from blood. All receptors come from a human donor in good health.

The J gene is TRBJ2-5, the V gene TRBV7-3; D might be TRBD2 (6 bases). V dropped 5 bases and J dropped 3 bases, with 13 bases sitting between them. CDR1 and CDR2 (germline): SGHTA, FQGTGA. The length of the CDR3 is 14 residues. The CDR3 coding sequence is TGTGCCAGCAGCCTCCGTAGCGGAAAAGAGACCCAGTACTTC. Its protein is CASSLRSGKETQYF.

The chain joins TRBV29-1 to TRBJ1-1; 7 nucleotides match TRBD1. The CDR3 has 13 amino acids. Trimming removed 7 bases from V and 3 bases from J; junction bases left unmatched: 8. Germline CDR1 and CDR2: SQVTM and ANQGSEA. CDR3 protein: CSAGRQGYTEAFF. CDR3 sequence (DNA): TGCAGCGCCGGGCGACAGGGCTACACTGAAGCTTTCTTT.

A remark on this clone: A much more abundant neighbour one base away suggests this may be a read error. This chain connects TRBV2 to TRBJ2-1; 13 bases are shared with TRBD2. The CDR3 contains 15 residues. Germline CDR1 reads SNHLY; CDR2 reads FYNNEI. The CDR3 DNA reads as TGTGTCAGCAGCCGAACTAGCGGGAGGGCCAATGAGCAGTTCTTC. It specifies CVSSRTSGRANEQFF.

Details on this clone: The same CDR3 can be traced to other DNA sequences in this sample. This sequence joins TRBV7-6 and TRBJ2-3; D remains ambiguous. CDR1 is SGHVS and CDR2 is FNYEAQ in the germline V gene. The CDR3 runs to 13 residues. V dropped 2 bases and J dropped 2 bases, with 5 bases sitting between them. CDR3 amino acids: CASSLLVTDTQYF. The CDR3 DNA is TGTGCCAGCAGCTTATTGGTCACAGATACGCAGTATTTT. Based on the CDR3 plus reference TRBV7-6 and TRBJ2-3, the full variable domain is GAGVSQSPRYKVTKRGQDVALRCDPISGHVSLYWYRQALGQGPEFLTYFNYEAQQDKSGLPNDRFSAERPEGSISTLTIQRTEQRDSAMYRCASSLLVTDTQYFGPGTRLTVL.

The V and J genes are TRBV28 and TRBJ2-1; 12 bases align to TRBD2. Germline lookup yields CDR1 MDHEN and CDR2 SYDVKM. V shed 6 bases and J 8 bases; nucleotides not matched to a gene: 8. The length of the CDR3 is 15 residues. DNA of the CDR3: TGTGCCAGCAGCAGACTAGCGGGAGATTATTATGAGCAGTTCTTC. It is translated as CASSRLAGDYYEQFF. The full variable domain, rest sourced from reference TRBV28 and TRBJ2-1, is DVKVTQSSRYLVKRTGEKVFLECVQDMDHENMFWYRQDPGLGLRLIYFSYDVKMKEKGDIPEGYSVSREKKERFSLILESASTNQTSMYLCASSRLAGDYYEQFFGPGTRLTVL.

This chain connects TRBV7-9 to TRBJ2-1; 11 bases align to TRBD2. The germline V gene encodes CDR1 SEHNR and CDR2 FQNEAQ (reference sequence). V was clipped by 3 bases and J by 1 base; unmatched bases: 2. CDR3 size: 16 residues. DNA of the CDR3: TGTGCCAGCAGCTTGGGACTAGCGGATTCCTACAATGAGCAGTTCTTC. Amino acids: CASSLGLADSYNEQFF. The full variable domain, with the rest looked up from reference TRBV7-9 and TRBJ2-1, is DTGVSQNPRHKITKRGQNVTFRCDPISEHNRLYWYRQTLGQGPEFLTYFQNEAQLEKSRLLSDRFSAERPKGSFSTLEIQRTEQGDSAMYLCASSLGLADSYNEQFFGPGTRLTVL.

The CDR3 DNA reads TGCGCCAGCAGCTTGGGGGACAGACTTAATGAAAAACTGTTTTTT. It specifies CASSLGDRLNEKLFF. V gene TRBV5-1 combines with J gene TRBJ1-4, with 7 positions matching TRBD1. With V trimmed by 0 bases and J by 4 bases, 3 bases remained unmatched. The CDR3 runs 15 residues. Looked up from germline, CDR1 is SGHRS and CDR2 is YFSETQ.

The V gene is TRBV7-2, the J gene TRBJ2-3; D call uncertain. From germline, CDR1 is SGHTA and CDR2 FQGNSA. The ends were cut back, 1 base at V and 9 bases at J, with 20 bases in the middle. CDR3 length: 16 amino acids. Here the CDR3 reads CASSLVSSASSGTQYF. The CDR3 DNA reads TGTGCCAGCAGCTTAGTCTCTTCCGCCTCCTCCGGGACGCAGTATTTT.

The chain carries TRBV30 and TRBJ1-3, with D uncertain. Trimming took 4 bases from V and 0 from J, leaving 10 bases between them. The length of the CDR3 is 14 residues. Germline V gives CDR1 GTSNPN, CDR2 SVGIG (reference sequence). CDR3: CAWKRLISGNTIYF. In DNA form, the CDR3 reads TGTGCCTGGAAAAGGCTAATCTCTGGAAACACCATATATTTT.

This clone has only one observation. The rearrangement uses TRBV19 and TRBJ2-1; 12 nucleotides match TRBD1. This CDR3 has 14 residues. Per germline, CDR1 LNHDA and CDR2 SQIVND (reference sequence). V lost 5 bases to trimming and J lost 7 bases; unmatched junction nucleotides: 3. DNA for the CDR3: TGTGCCAGTAGTGGGACAGGGGGCGGGAATGAGCAGTTCTTC. It yields the protein CASSGTGGGNEQFF.

The chain links TRBV7-2 to TRBJ2-7; a weak D match, TRBD2 (6 bases). The ends were cut back, 5 bases at V and 3 bases at J, with 11 bases in the middle. This CDR3 contains 13 residues. Germline loops: CDR1 SGHTA, CDR2 FQGNSA. For the CDR3, the DNA is TGTGCCAGCAGCCCTCGGGGACTCTACGAGCAGTACTTC. Protein product: CASSPRGLYEQYF.

The chain links TRBV7-9 to TRBJ1-4; D possibly corresponds to TRBD1 (5 bases). CDR3 length equals 18 residues. CDR1 is SEHNR and CDR2 is FQNEAQ in the germline V gene (reference sequence). The V gene lost 5 bases and the J gene lost 0 bases, with 19 bases spanning the gap. The CDR3: CASSRYYDRSSTNEKLFF. The CDR3 DNA reads as TGTGCCAGCAGCCGATATTATGACAGATCGTCAACTAATGAAAAACTGTTTTTT. The whole variable domain, filled in from reference TRBV7-9 and TRBJ1-4, reads DTGVSQNPRHKITKRGQNVTFRCDPISEHNRLYWYRQTLGQGPEFLTYFQNEAQLEKSRLLSDRFSAERPKGSFSTLEIQRTEQGDSAMYLCASSRYYDRSSTNEKLFFGSGTQLSVL.

The gene calls are TRBV19 and TRBJ2-1; D gene ambiguous. With 6 bases removed from V and 6 bases from J, the gap between germline ends came to 12 bases. This CDR3 region has 13 residues. Germline V gene lookup returns CDR1 LNHDA and CDR2 SQIVND (reference sequence). The CDR3 region has the DNA TGTGCCAGTAGCTACTACCAAACCAATGAGCAGTTCTTC. Its protein product is CASSYYQTNEQFF.

This clone is a singleton in its sample. The V and J genes are TRBV6-5 and TRBJ2-3, with TRBD2 identical over 8 bases. The V and J ends lost 2 bases and 5 bases, in that order; junction bases with no gene match: 6. Germline CDR1 is MNHEY and CDR2 is SVGAGI. The CDR3 is made up of 15 amino acids. CDR3 residues: CASSYGSGGEDTQYF. The CDR3 coding sequence is TGTGCCAGCAGTTACGGGTCGGGAGGGGAAGATACGCAGTATTTT.

This sequence joins TRBV29-1 and TRBJ2-7; 8 bases are a match to TRBD1. In germline, CDR1 is SQVTM, CDR2 ANQGSEA. The CDR3 extends over 13 amino acids. The junction had 4 bases not matched to a gene; V was cut back by 1 base and J by 5 bases. CDR3 protein: CSVEGTGRNEQYF. The CDR3 DNA follows: TGCAGCGTTGAAGGGACAGGGCGCAACGAGCAGTACTTC.